This TCR beta chain comes out of a study of blood T cells in healthy people across ages. Germline V lookup: CDR1 SGHTA, CDR2 FQGNSA. The CDR3 covers 15 residues. After removal of 4 bases from V and 4 bases from J, the junction contained 5 bases not matched to a gene. PCR was performed a second time for about 6 to 12 cycles using a sample-barcoded 5' primer and a J-beta primer mix. The template-switch adaptor, which had 12 random nucleotides, put a tag on each cDNA molecule. TCRdb processed the 5' RACE reads anew with MiXCR; each CDR3 protein has one entry. Of about 770,000 distinct CDR3 sequences detected, more than 40% appear once; the ten largest clones hold around 18%. Whole-study results and caveats: Compared with aged donors, long-lived donors showed fewer expanded clones, suggesting selection.

This clonotype was found a few times. Its antigen is still unknown. Sequencing was done on a sample of blood. This receptor was identified in a man aged 55 to 70 in good health. The chain uses TRBV7-2 and TRBJ2-3; 10 nucleotides match TRBD1. In nucleotides, the CDR3 is TGTGCCAGCAGCTCGACAGGGGGCGCGGCAGATACGCAGTATTTT. The encoded protein is CASSSTGGAADTQYF.